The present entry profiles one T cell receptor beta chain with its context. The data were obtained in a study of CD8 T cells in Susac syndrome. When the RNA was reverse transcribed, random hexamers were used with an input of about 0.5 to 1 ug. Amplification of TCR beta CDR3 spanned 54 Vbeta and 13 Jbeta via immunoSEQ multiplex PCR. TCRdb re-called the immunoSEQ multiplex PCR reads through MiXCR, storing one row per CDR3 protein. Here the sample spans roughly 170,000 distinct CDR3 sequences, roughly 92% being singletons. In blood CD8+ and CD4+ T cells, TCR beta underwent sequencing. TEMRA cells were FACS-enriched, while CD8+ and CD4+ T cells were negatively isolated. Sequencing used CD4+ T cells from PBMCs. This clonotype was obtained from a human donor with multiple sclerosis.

Here the CDR3 DNA reads TGTGCCAGCAGTGGATACATCGCAACTAATGAAAAACTGTTTTTT. It codes for CASSGYIATNEKLFF. The gene calls are TRBV2 and TRBJ1-4; no firm D call. The germline V and J ends were trimmed by 4 bases and 0 bases, with 9 bases remaining between them. CDR3 length equals 15 residues. The germline V gene encodes CDR1 SNHLY and CDR2 FYNNEI.